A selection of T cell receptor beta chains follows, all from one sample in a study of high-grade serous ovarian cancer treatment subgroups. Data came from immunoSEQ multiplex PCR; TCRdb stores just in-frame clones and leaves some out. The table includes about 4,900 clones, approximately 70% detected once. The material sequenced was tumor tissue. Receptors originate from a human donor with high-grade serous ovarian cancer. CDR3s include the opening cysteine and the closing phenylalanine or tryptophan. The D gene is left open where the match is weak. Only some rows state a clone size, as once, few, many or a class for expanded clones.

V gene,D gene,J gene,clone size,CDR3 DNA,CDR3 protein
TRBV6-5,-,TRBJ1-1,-,TGTGCCAGCAGCCGAGGGCAGCAAGGAGCTTTCTTT,CASSRGQQGAFF
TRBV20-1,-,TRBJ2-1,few,TGCAGCGGGACGAACAATGAGCAGTTCTTC,CSGTNNEQFF
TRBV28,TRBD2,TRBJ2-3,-,TGTGCCAGCATCGACCTAGCGGAGACCACAGATACGCAGTATTTT,CASIDLAETTDTQYF
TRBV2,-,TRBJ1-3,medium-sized,TGTGCCAGCAGCCTCCGAAACACCATATATTTT,CASSLRNTIYF
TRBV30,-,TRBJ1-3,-,TGTGCCTGGAAATTGGGAGGAAACACCATATATTTT,CAWKLGGNTIYF
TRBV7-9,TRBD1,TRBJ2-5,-,TGTGCCAGCAGCCCGGGACAGGGGATCGAGACCCAGTACTTC,CASSPGQGIETQYF
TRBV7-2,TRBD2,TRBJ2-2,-,TGTGCCAGCACCCGAGTAGCGGGGACGAACACCGGGGAGCTGTTTTTT,CASTRVAGTNTGELFF
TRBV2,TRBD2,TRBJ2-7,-,TGTGCCAGCAGGCCGGGACTAGCGAATTACGAGCAGTACTTC,CASRPGLANYEQYF
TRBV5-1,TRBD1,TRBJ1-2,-,TGCGCCAGCAGCTTGCCAGGGGGGGGCTACACCTTC,CASSLPGGGYTF
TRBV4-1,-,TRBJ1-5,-,TGCGCCAGCAGCCAAGTTTACGGGAATCAGCCCCAGCATTTT,CASSQVYGNQPQHF
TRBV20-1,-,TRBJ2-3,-,TGCAGTGCCCCTATGGATACGCAGTATTTT,CSAPMDTQYF
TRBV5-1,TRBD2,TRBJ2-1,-,TGCGCCAGCAGCACAAACGGACTAGCGGGAGGTACGAACAATGAGCAGTTCTTC,CASSTNGLAGGTNNEQFF
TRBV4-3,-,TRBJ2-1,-,TGCGCCAGCAGCCCCAACAGGGTAAATGAGCAGTTCTTC,CASSPNRVNEQFF
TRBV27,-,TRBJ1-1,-,TGTGCCAGCAGTTTCGGCTTGGAGTTTGAAGCTTTCTTT,CASSFGLEFEAFF
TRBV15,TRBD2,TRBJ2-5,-,TGTGCCACCAGCAGTGGGCAGGGGTCTAGCGGGAGCTCGAAGACCCAGTACTTC,CATSSGQGSSGSSKTQYF
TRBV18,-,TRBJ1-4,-,TGTGCCAGCTCACCGAAGATAAATAATGAAAAACTGTTTTTT,CASSPKINNEKLFF
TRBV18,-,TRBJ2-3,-,TGTGCCAGCTCACCAAGTCCGGGAGAAGGCGCCGATACGCAGTATTTT,CASSPSPGEGADTQYF
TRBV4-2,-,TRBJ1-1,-,TGTGCCAGCAGCTTTAGTGAGACTGAAGCTTTCTTT,CASSFSETEAFF
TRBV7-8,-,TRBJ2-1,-,TGTGCCAGCGGGACTGCACCCAATGAGCAGTTCTTC,CASGTAPNEQFF
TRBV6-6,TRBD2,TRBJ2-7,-,TGTGCCAGCACGTTAGCGGGAGGGACCTACGAGCAGTACTTC,CASTLAGGTYEQYF
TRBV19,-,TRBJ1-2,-,TGTGCCAGTAGTATTAGGGGTATCGTTGGCTACACCTTC,CASSIRGIVGYTF
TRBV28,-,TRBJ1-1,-,TGTGCCAGCAGCCCGACAAGTTATATGAACACTGAAGCTTTCTTT,CASSPTSYMNTEAFF
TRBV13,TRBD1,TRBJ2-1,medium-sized,TGTGCCAGCAGCGGGGACAGGACCTACAATGAGCAGTTCTTC,CASSGDRTYNEQFF
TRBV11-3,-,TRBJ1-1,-,TGTGCCAGCAGCTTAGGAAGGGTCACTGAAGCTTTCTTT,CASSLGRVTEAFF
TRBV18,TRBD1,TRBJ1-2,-,TGTGCCAGCTCACCGGGACAGGGGCTATATGGCTACACCTTC,CASSPGQGLYGYTF
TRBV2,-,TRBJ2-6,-,TGTGCCAGCAGTCAATTAGCTCCTGGGGCCAACGTCCTGACTTTC,CASSQLAPGANVLTF
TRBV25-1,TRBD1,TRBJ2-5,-,TGTGCCAGCAGTGAACAGGGACAGCGTCAAGAGACCCAGTACTTC,CASSEQGQRQETQYF
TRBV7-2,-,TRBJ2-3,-,TGTGCCAGCAGCTCCCCCACCCTTGGGTTTACGCAGTATTTT,CASSSPTLGFTQYF
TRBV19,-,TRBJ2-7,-,TGTGCCAGTAGTATAGATCCCGGGTCCCCCTACGAGCAGTACTTC,CASSIDPGSPYEQYF
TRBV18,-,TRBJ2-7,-,TGTGCCAGCTCACCAGCTGCTGACGAGCAGTACTTC,CASSPAADEQYF
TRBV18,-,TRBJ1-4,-,TGTGCCAGCTCACCATTAGGGCAGGGTGATGAAAAACTGTTTTTT,CASSPLGQGDEKLFF
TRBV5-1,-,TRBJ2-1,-,TGCGCCAGCGCACAGTCCTACAATGAGCAGTTCTTC,CASAQSYNEQFF
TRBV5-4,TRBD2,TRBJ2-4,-,TGTGCCAGCAGCCCCACGGGGGGGAAAAACATTCAGTACTTC,CASSPTGGKNIQYF
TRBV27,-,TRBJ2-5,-,TGTGCCAGCAGTTTAACACCTTGGGAGACCCAGTACTTC,CASSLTPWETQYF
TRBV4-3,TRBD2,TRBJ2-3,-,TGCGCCAGCAGCCAAGAACCGTCTAGCGGGCACCGCACAGATACGCAGTATTTT,CASSQEPSSGHRTDTQYF
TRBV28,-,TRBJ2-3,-,TGTGCCAGCAGTGCCCCGAGCGGGCTCACAGATACGCAGTATTTT,CASSAPSGLTDTQYF
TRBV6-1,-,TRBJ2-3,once,TGTGCCAGCAGTGAAAGAGATACGCAGTATTTT,CASSERDTQYF
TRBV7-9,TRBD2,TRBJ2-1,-,TGTGCCAGCAGCTTAGAGGGGACTAGCGGGAGGGTATTTAGTGAGCAGTTCTTC,CASSLEGTSGRVFSEQFF
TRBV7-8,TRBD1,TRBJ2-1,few,TGTGCCAGCAGCCGGGGACAGAACAATGAGCAGTTCTTC,CASSRGQNNEQFF
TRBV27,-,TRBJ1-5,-,TGTGCCAGCAGTTTAAGGTATAGCAATCAGCCCCAGCATTTT,CASSLRYSNQPQHF
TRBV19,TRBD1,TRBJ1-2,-,TGTGCCAGTAGTCGTGGGACAGGGACATCCTATGGCTACACCTTC,CASSRGTGTSYGYTF
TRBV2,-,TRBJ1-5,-,TGTGCCAGCAGTGAAGTTCTCGGGGGTCAGCCCCAGCATTTT,CASSEVLGGQPQHF
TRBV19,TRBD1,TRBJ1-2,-,TGTGCCAGTAGTCGGGGACAGGGGACTACCAGCCTCTATGGCTACACCTTC,CASSRGQGTTSLYGYTF
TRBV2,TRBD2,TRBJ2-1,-,TGTGCCAGTCAGGGGGCCCGGCTAGCGGGAGGAAGGCCAAGCTCCTACAATGAGCAGTTCTTC,CASQGARLAGGRPSSYNEQFF
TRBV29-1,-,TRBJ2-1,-,TGCAGCGTTGAAGGTGGCGAGAGCAATGAGCAGTTCTTC,CSVEGGESNEQFF
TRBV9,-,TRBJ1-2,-,TGTGCCAGCACCCGGCCAGCCACCTATGGCTACACCTTC,CASTRPATYGYTF
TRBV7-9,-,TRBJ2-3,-,TGTGCCAGCAGCTTAGGGTGGGCAGATACGCAGTATTTT,CASSLGWADTQYF
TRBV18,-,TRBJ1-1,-,TGTGCCAGCTCACCACCGAGGGGGGGCCTGGGCACTGAAGCTTTCTTT,CASSPPRGGLGTEAFF
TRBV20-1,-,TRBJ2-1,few,TGCAGTGCTGGTCAGGGTGAGCAGTTCTTC,CSAGQGEQFF
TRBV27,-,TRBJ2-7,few,TGTGCCAGCAGAATGCAGGGGAATCTACCTACGAACTACGAGCAGTACTTC,CASRMQGNLPTNYEQYF
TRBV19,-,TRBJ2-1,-,TGTGCCAGTAGTATGGGGCGGAGGAAGTTCTTC,CASSMGRRKFF